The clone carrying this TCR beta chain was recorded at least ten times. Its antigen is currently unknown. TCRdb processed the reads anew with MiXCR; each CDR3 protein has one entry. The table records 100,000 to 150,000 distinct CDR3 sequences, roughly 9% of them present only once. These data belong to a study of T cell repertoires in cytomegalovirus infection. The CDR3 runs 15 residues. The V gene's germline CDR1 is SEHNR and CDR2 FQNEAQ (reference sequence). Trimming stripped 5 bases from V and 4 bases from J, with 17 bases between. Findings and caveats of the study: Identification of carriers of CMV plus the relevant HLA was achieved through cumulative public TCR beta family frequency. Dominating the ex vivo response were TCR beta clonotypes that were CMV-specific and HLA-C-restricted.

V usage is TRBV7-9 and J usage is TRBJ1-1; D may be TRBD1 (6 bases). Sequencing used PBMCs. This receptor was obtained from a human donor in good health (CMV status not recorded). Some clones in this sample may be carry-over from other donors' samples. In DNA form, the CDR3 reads TGTGCCAGCAGCCCGAGACAGGTGCAAGTCACTGAAGCTTTCTTT. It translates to CASSPRQVQVTEAFF.